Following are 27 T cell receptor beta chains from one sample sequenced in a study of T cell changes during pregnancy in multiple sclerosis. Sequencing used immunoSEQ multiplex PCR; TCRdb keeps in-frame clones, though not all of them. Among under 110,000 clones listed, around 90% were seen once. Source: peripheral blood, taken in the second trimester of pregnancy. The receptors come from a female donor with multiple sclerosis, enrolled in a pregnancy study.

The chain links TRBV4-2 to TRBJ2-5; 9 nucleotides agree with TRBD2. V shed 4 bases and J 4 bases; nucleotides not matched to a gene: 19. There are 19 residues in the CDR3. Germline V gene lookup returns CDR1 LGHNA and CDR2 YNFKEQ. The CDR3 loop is CASSRRKGWAGGPRETQYF. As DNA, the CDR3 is TGTGCCAGCAGCCGACGGAAGGGTTGGGCGGGAGGGCCTCGAGAGACCCAGTACTTC.

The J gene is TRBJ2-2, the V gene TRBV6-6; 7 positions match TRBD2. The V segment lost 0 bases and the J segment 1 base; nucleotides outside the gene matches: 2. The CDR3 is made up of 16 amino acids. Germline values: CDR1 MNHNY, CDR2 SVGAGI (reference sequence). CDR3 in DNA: TGTGCCAGCAGTTACTCGACGGGAGGGAACACCGGGGAGCTGTTTTTT. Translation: CASSYSTGGNTGELFF.

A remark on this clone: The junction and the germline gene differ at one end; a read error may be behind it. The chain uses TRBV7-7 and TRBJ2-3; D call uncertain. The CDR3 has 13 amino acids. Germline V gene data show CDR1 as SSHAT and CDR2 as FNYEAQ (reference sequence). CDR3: CASSYSNTDTQYF. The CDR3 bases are TGTGCTAGCAGCTACAGCAACACAGATACGCAGTATTTT.

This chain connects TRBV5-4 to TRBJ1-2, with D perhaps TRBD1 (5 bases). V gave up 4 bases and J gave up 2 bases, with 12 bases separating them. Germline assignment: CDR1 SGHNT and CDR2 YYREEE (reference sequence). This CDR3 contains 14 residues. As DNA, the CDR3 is TGTGCCAGCAGCACGTGGGGCGCGAACTATGGCTACACCTTC. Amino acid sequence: CASSTWGANYGYTF.

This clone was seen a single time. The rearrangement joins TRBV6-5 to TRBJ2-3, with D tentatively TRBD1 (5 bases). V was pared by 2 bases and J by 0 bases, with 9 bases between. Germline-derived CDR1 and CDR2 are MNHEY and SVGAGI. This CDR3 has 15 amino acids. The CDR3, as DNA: TGTGCCAGCAGTTACGTAGGGGTGAGCACAGATACGCAGTATTTT. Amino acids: CASSYVGVSTDTQYF.

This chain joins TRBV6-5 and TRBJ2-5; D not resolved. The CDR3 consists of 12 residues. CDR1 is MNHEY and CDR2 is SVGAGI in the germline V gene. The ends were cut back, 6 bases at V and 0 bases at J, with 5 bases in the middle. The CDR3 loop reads CASRSYQETQYF. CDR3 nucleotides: TGTGCCAGCAGGTCCTACCAAGAGACCCAGTACTTC.

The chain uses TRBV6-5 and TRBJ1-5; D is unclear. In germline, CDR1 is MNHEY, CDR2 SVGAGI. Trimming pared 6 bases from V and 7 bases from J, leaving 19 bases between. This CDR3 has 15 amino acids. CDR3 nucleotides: TGTGCCAGCAGCCGAGATTGGACCCTAGCCCAGCCCCAGCATTTT. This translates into CASSRDWTLAQPQHF.

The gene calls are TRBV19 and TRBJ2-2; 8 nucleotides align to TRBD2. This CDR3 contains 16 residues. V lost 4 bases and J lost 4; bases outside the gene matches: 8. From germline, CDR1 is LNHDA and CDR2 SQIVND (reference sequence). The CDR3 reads CASSRGAGAGTGELFF. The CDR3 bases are TGTGCCAGTAGTAGAGGAGCGGGAGCGGGCACCGGGGAGCTGTTTTTT.

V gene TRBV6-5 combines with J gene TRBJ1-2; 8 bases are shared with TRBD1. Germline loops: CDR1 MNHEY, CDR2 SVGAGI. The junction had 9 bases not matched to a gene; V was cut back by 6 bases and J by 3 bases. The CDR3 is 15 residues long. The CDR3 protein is CASRKDRAAHYGYTF. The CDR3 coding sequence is TGTGCCAGCAGGAAGGACAGGGCAGCCCACTATGGCTACACCTTC.

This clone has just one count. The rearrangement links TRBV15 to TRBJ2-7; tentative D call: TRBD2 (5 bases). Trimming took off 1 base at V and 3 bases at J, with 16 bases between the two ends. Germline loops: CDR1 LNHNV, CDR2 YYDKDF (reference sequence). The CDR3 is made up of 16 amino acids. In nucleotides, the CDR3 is TGTGCCACCAGCAGAGGCTCTAGCCGGTCGGTCTACGAGCAGTACTTC. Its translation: CATSRGSSRSVYEQYF.

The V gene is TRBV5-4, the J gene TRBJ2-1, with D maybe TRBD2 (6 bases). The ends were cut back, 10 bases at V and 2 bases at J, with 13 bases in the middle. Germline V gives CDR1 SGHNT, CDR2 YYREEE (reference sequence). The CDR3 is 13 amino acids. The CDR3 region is CALGRGPYNEQFF. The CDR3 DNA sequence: TGTGCCCTCGGGCGGGGACCCTACAATGAGCAGTTCTTC.

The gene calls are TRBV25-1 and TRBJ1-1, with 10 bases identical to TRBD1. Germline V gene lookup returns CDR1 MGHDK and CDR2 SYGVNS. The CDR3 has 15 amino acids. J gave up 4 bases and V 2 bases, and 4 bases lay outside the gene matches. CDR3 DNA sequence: TGTGCCAGCAGTGAAGGCCGGACAGGGGGCACTGAAGCTTTCTTT. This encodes CASSEGRTGGTEAFF.

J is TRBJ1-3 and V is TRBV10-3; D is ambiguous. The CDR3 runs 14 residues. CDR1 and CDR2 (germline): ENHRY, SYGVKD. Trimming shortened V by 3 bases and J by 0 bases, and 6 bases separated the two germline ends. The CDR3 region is CAISDQFSGNTIYF. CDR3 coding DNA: TGTGCCATCAGTGACCAGTTCTCTGGAAACACCATATATTTT.

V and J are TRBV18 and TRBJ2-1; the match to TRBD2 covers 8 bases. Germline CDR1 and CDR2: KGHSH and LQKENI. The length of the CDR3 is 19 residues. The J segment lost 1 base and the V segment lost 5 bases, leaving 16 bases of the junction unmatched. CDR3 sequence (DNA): TGTGCCAGCTCAAGTGGGTGGAGCGGGAGCGTGGGGTCCTACAATGAGCAGTTCTTC. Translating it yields CASSSGWSGSVGSYNEQFF.

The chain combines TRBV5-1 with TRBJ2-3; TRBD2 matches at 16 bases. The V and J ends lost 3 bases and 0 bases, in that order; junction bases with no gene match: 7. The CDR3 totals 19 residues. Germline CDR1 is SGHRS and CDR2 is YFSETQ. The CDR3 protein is CASSSGLAGGGPSTDTQYF. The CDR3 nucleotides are TGCGCCAGCAGCTCGGGACTAGCGGGAGGGGGACCTAGCACAGATACGCAGTATTTT.

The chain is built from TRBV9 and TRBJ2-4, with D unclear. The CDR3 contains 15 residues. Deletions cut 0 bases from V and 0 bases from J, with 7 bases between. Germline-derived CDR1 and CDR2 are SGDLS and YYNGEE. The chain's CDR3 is CASSVDGGAKNIQYF. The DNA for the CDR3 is TGTGCCAGCAGCGTAGATGGCGGAGCCAAAAACATTCAGTACTTC.

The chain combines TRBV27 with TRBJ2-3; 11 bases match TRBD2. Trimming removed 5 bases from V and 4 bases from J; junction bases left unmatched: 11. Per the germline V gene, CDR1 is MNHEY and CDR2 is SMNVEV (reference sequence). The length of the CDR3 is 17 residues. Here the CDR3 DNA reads TGTGCCAGCAGTAGCACTAGCGGGAGAGGGGGCCCAGATACGCAGTATTTT. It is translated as CASSSTSGRGGPDTQYF.

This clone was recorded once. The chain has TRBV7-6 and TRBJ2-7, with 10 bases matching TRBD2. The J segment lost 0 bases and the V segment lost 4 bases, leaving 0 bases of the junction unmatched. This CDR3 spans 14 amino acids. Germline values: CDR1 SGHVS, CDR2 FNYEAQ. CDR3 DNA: TGTGCCAGCAGCTCTAGCGGGAGCTCCTACGAGCAGTACTTC. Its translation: CASSSSGSSYEQYF.

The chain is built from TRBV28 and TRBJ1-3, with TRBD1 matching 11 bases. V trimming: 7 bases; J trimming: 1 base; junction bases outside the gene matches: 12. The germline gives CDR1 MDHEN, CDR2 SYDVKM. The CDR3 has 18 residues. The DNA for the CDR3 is TGTGCCAGCACCTTGGCGGACAGGGGGCCTTTTTCTGGAAACACCATATATTTT. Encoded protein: CASTLADRGPFSGNTIYF. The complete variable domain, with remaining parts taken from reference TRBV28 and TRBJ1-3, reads DVKVTQSSRYLVKRTGEKVFLECVQDMDHENMFWYRQDPGLGLRLIYFSYDVKMKEKGDIPEGYSVSREKKERFSLILESASTNQTSMYLCASTLADRGPFSGNTIYFGEGSWLTVV.

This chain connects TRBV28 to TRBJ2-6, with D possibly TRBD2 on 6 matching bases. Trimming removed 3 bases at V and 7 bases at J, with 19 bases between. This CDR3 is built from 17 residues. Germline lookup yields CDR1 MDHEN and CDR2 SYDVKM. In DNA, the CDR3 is TGTGCCAGCAGTTTGGGCCCCAGACTAGGGTTTGCCAACGTCCTGACTTTC. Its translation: CASSLGPRLGFANVLTF.

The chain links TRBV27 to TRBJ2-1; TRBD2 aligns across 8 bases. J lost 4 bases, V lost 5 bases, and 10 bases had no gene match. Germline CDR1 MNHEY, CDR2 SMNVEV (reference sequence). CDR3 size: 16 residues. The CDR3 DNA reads TGTGCCAGCAGTCCCGCGGCGGGAGGAAGATACAATGAGCAGTTCTTC. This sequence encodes CASSPAAGGRYNEQFF.

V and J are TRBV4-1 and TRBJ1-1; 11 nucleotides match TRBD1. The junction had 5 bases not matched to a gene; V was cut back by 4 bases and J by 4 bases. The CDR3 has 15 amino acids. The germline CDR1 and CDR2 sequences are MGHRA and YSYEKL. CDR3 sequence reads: CASSLGTGGTTEAFF. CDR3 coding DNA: TGCGCCAGCAGCCTCGGGACAGGGGGGACCACTGAAGCTTTCTTT.

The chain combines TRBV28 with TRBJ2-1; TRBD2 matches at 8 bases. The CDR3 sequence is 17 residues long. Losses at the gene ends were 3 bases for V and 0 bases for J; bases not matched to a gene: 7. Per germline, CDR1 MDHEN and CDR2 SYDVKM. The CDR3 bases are TGTGCCAGCAGTTTGGGACTAGGCCTAAGCTCCTACAATGAGCAGTTCTTC. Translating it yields CASSLGLGLSSYNEQFF.

The CDR3 here is CASSLGRRGVRYEQYF. As DNA, the CDR3 is TGCGCCAGCAGCTTGGGGCGCAGGGGCGTTCGATACGAGCAGTACTTC. The gene calls are TRBV5-1 and TRBJ2-7, with D possibly TRBD1 on 6 matching bases. Germline assignment: CDR1 SGHRS and CDR2 YFSETQ. Trimming took 0 bases from V and 4 from J, leaving 17 bases between them. This CDR3 has 16 amino acids.

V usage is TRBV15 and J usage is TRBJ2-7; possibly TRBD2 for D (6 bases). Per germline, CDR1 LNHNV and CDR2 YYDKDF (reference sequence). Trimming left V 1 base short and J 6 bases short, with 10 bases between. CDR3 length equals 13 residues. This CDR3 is CATSRGDFPEQYF. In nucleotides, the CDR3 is TGTGCCACCAGCAGAGGGGACTTCCCCGAGCAGTACTTC.

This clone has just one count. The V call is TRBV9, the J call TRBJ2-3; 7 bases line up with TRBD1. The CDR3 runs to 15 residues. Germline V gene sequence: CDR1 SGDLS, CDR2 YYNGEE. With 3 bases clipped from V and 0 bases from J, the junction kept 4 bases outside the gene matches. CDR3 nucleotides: TGTGCCAGCAGCGGGACAGGAAGAAGCACAGATACGCAGTATTTT. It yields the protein CASSGTGRSTDTQYF.

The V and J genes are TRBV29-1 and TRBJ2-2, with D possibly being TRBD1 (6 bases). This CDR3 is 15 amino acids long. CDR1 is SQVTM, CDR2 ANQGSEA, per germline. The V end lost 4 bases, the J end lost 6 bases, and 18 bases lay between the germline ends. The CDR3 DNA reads TGCAGCGTTGTGTGGAGCAGGGGTCGCCCCGGGGAGCTGTTTTTT. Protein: CSVVWSRGRPGELFF.